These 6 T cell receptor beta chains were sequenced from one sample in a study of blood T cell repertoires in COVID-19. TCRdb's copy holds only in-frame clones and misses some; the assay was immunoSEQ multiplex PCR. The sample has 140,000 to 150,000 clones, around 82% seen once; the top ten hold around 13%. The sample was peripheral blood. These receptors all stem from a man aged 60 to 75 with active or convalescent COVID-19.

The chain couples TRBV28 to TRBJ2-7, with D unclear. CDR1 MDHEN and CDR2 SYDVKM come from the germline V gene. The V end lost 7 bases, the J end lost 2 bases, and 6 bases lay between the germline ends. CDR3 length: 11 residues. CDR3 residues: CASMRPYEQYF. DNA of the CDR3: TGTGCCAGCATGCGGCCCTACGAGCAGTACTTC. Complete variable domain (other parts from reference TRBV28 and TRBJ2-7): DVKVTQSSRYLVKRTGEKVFLECVQDMDHENMFWYRQDPGLGLRLIYFSYDVKMKEKGDIPEGYSVSREKKERFSLILESASTNQTSMYLCASMRPYEQYFGPGTRLTVT.

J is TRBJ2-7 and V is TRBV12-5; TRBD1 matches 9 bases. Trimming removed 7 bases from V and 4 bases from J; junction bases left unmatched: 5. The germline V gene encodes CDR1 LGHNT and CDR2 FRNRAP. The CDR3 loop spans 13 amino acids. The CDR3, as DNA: TGTGCTAGTGCCAGGGACAGGGATTACGAGCAGTACTTC. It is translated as CASARDRDYEQYF.

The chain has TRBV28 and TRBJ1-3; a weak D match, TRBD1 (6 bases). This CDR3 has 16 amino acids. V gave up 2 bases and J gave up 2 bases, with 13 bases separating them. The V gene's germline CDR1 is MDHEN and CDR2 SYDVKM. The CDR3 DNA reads TGTGCCAGCAGTTTACGGGGGGCATCGACTGGAAACACCATATATTTT. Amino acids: CASSLRGASTGNTIYF.

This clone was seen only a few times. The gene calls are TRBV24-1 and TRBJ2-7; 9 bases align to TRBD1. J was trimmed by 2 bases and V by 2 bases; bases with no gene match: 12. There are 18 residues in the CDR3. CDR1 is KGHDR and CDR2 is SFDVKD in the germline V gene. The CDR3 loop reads CATSDSGTGPQITYEQYF. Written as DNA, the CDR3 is TGTGCCACCAGTGATTCCGGGACAGGGCCTCAAATCACCTACGAGCAGTACTTC.

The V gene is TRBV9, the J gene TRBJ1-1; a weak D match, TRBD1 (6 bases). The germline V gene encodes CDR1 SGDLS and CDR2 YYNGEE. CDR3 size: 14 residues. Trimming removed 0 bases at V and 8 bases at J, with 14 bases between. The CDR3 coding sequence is TGTGCCAGCAGCGTAGGGCTGCGGACAGAAGAAGCTTTCTTT. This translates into CASSVGLRTEEAFF.

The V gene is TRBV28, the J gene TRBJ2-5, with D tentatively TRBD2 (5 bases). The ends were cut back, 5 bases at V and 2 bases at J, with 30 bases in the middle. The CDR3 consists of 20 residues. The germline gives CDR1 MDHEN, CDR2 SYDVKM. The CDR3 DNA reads TGTGCCAGCAGTACCCGCGAACCTATTACTATAATACGCGGGCAAGAGACCCAGTACTTC. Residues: CASSTREPITIIRGQETQYF.